These 21 T cell receptor beta chains were sequenced from one sample in a study of quantifying T cell responses using KT2 cells. Across the study: Reverse transcription used primers in the TCR alpha and beta constant regions.

An oligo carrying a UMI was ligated to the cDNA 3' end. An equimolar mix of RC1.1 and RC1.2 primed the beta chain across TRBC1 and TRBC2. TCRdb redid the calling of the UMI-ligation and nested PCR reads with MiXCR, one entry per CDR3 protein. The repertoire includes 40,000 or so distinct CDR3 sequences, approximately 15% of them detected once, and roughly 40% sits in the top ten. The sequencing input was PBMCs spiked with cells of the T cell clone KT2. The receptors originated from a human donor.

This clonotype was observed at least ten times. V and J are TRBV11-2 and TRBJ2-3, with D possibly being TRBD2 (5 bases). The CDR3 consists of 14 residues. V lost 5 bases to trimming and J lost 3 bases, with 12 bases between them. CDR1 SGHAT and CDR2 FQNNGV come from the germline V gene. The CDR3 protein is CASSRGGPTDTQYF. The CDR3 nucleotides are TGTGCCAGCAGCCGTGGCGGGCCTACAGATACGCAGTATTTT.

V and J are TRBV30 and TRBJ1-2; a weak D match, TRBD1 (6 bases). The CDR3 covers 13 residues. Germline V gene lookup returns CDR1 GTSNPN and CDR2 SVGIG (reference sequence). V was clipped by 1 base and J by 5 bases, with 11 bases between them. This CDR3 is CAWSGTQGYGYTF. CDR3 coding DNA: TGTGCCTGGAGTGGGACCCAGGGGTATGGCTACACCTTC.

This rearrangement joins TRBV12-3 or TRBV12-4 to TRBJ2-2; D is perhaps TRBD2 (5 bases). The V gene lost 5 bases and the J gene lost 1 base, with 14 bases spanning the gap. CDR3 length: 16 amino acids. This CDR3 reads CASSPGLTLNTGELFF. Here the CDR3 DNA reads TGTGCCAGCAGTCCCGGACTGACTCTGAACACCGGGGAGCTGTTTTTT.

This clonotype was found many times. The chain carries TRBV5-1 and TRBJ2-7; 8 positions agree with TRBD2. Looked up from germline, CDR1 is SGHRS and CDR2 is YFSETQ. CDR3 size: 16 residues. After removal of 0 bases from V and 3 bases from J, the junction contained 8 bases not matched to a gene. CDR3 sequence: CASSLGAAGGNYEQYF. CDR3 nucleotide sequence: TGCGCCAGCAGCTTGGGCGCGGCGGGGGGCAACTACGAGCAGTACTTC. Full variable domain (rest looked up from reference TRBV5-1 and TRBJ2-7): KAGVTQTPRYLIKTRGQQVTLSCSPISGHRSVSWYQQTPGQGLQFLFEYFSETQRNKGNFPGRFSGRQFSNSRSEMNVSTLELGDSALYLCASSLGAAGGNYEQYFGPGTRLTVT.

The rearrangement uses TRBV4-1 and TRBJ1-2, with 7 bases fitting TRBD1. The germline gives CDR1 MGHRA, CDR2 YSYEKL. V gave up 3 bases and J gave up 2 bases; unmatched junction bases: 6. The CDR3 is made up of 15 amino acids. CDR3: CASSQTTGPNYGYTF. CDR3 coding DNA: TGCGCCAGCAGCCAGACGACAGGGCCAAACTATGGCTACACCTTC.

This chain links TRBV2 with TRBJ2-7; TRBD2 matches 10 bases. Germline trimming cut 3 bases from V and 2 bases from J; bases unmatched to any gene: 13. CDR1 and CDR2 (germline): SNHLY, FYNNEI. The CDR3 sequence is 18 residues long. CDR3: CASSDPAASSGGTYEQYF. CDR3 nucleotides: TGTGCCAGCAGTGATCCCGCTGCCTCTAGCGGGGGTACCTACGAGCAGTACTTC.

CDR3 in DNA: TGCAGTGCTAGAGAAGGAAACACTGAAGCTTTCTTT. This sequence encodes CSAREGNTEAFF. The chain combines TRBV20-1 with TRBJ1-1, with unresolved D. CDR1 DFQATT and CDR2 SNEGSKA come from the germline V gene (reference sequence). This CDR3 has 12 residues. V gave up 0 bases and J gave up 2 bases, with 4 bases separating them.

The V and J genes are TRBV19 and TRBJ1-4; no definite D call. CDR1 and CDR2 from the germline V gene are LNHDA and SQIVND (reference sequence). The CDR3 is 14 amino acids. Trimming removed 3 bases from V and 8 bases from J, with 13 bases in between. For the CDR3, the DNA is TGTGCCAGTAGTATCGGACCCGGGCACGAAAAACTGTTTTTT. This sequence encodes CASSIGPGHEKLFF. Combining the CDR3 with reference TRBV19 and TRBJ1-4 gives the whole variable domain DGGITQSPKYLFRKEGQNVTLSCEQNLNHDAMYWYRQDPGQGLRLIYYSQIVNDFQKGDIAEGYSVSREKKESFPLTVTSAQKNPTAFYLCASSIGPGHEKLFFGSGTQLSVL.

The rearrangement uses TRBV5-1 and TRBJ1-1; the match to TRBD1 covers 8 bases. Germline CDR1 SGHRS, CDR2 YFSETQ. The trim removed 5 bases at V and 4 bases at J, leaving 10 bases unmatched. The CDR3 has 15 residues. This CDR3 is CASRRGSGTGTEAFF. The DNA of the CDR3 is TGCGCCAGCAGACGAGGATCCGGGACAGGCACTGAAGCTTTCTTT.

This clonotype has just one count. V usage is TRBV7-2 and J usage is TRBJ1-5; D is ambiguous. The ends were cut back, 1 base at V and 5 bases at J, with 3 bases in the middle. Germline CDR1 reads SGHTA; CDR2 reads FQGNSA. The CDR3 contains 12 residues. The CDR3 sequence is CASSLDYQPQHF. The CDR3 DNA reads TGTGCCAGCAGCTTAGATTATCAGCCCCAGCATTTT.

This clonotype was seen ten or more times. For the CDR3, the DNA is TGCAGTGCTAGAGCGGCCCTATCCGGGGGTGAGCAGTTCTTC. Its protein product is CSARAALSGGEQFF. The chain links TRBV20-1 to TRBJ2-1; D is perhaps TRBD2 (6 bases). Trimming stripped 1 base from V and 9 bases from J, with 16 bases between. The CDR3 is 14 amino acids. In germline, CDR1 is DFQATT, CDR2 SNEGSKA (reference sequence).

This clonotype was found a few times. This chain uses TRBV5-1 with TRBJ2-1, with TRBD2 matching 9 bases. CDR3 length: 16 amino acids. Germline V gene lookup returns CDR1 SGHRS and CDR2 YFSETQ. V shed 5 bases, J shed 2 bases, and the junction held 8 bases outside the gene matches. The CDR3 DNA sequence: TGCGCCAGCAGAGATCTAGCGGGGATTCCCTACAATGAGCAGTTCTTC. Its protein product is CASRDLAGIPYNEQFF.

This clonotype was seen only a few times. This chain links TRBV12-3 or TRBV12-4 with TRBJ1-1; D gene unclear. V was trimmed by 3 bases and J by 6 bases, leaving 14 bases between them. The CDR3 contains 14 residues. The CDR3 loop is CASSLWGREAEAFF. The DNA of the CDR3 is TGTGCCAGCAGTTTGTGGGGTCGGGAGGCTGAAGCTTTCTTT.

The chain has TRBV12-3 or TRBV12-4 and TRBJ2-7, with D hard to call. The V gene lost 0 bases and the J gene lost 0 bases, with 9 bases spanning the gap. The CDR3 runs 15 residues. The CDR3, as DNA: TGTGCCAGCAGTTTAGCTCGCAGCCTCTCCTACGAGCAGTACTTC. Translation: CASSLARSLSYEQYF.

This sequence joins TRBV5-1 and TRBJ2-3; 7 bases are shared with TRBD2. This CDR3 contains 20 residues. V lost 0 bases and J lost 0; bases outside the gene matches: 16. In germline, CDR1 is SGHRS, CDR2 YFSETQ. For the CDR3, the DNA is TGCGCCAGCAGCTTGGCCAAAACAGGTAGAGGGAGGGGCAGCACAGATACGCAGTATTTT. It codes for CASSLAKTGRGRGSTDTQYF.

V and J are TRBV5-1 and TRBJ2-3; 10 bases match TRBD2. Germline V CDR1 and CDR2: SGHRS, YFSETQ. V shed 4 bases and J 1 base; nucleotides not matched to a gene: 3. The CDR3 contains 15 residues. The CDR3 reads CASSAGTSGTDTQYF. CDR3 DNA sequence: TGCGCCAGCAGCGCCGGGACTAGCGGCACAGATACGCAGTATTTT.

The rearrangement joins TRBV7-2 to TRBJ1-6, with D unclear. V lost 5 bases, J lost 2 bases, and 4 bases lay in between. The CDR3 has 13 residues. In germline, CDR1 is SGHTA, CDR2 FQGNSA. The CDR3 nucleotides are TGTGCCAGCAGCCAGACCTATAATTCACCCCTCCACTTT. It encodes CASSQTYNSPLHF.

This clonotype was seen a handful of times. The chain couples TRBV12-3 or TRBV12-4 to TRBJ2-3; D could derive from TRBD1 or TRBD2 (6 bases each). The ends were cut back, 2 bases at V and 1 base at J, with 16 bases in the middle. The CDR3 consists of 17 residues. The CDR3 region is CASSLLRGDWGTDTQYF. CDR3 bases: TGTGCCAGCAGTTTATTAAGGGGGGACTGGGGCACAGATACGCAGTATTTT.

J is TRBJ2-1 and V is TRBV6-2 or TRBV6-3; 10 nucleotides match TRBD2. The CDR3 runs 16 residues. The V segment lost 4 bases and the J segment 4 bases; nucleotides outside the gene matches: 7. CDR1 MNHEY and CDR2 SVGEGT come from the germline V gene. As DNA, the CDR3 is TGTGCCAGCAGTTTACCTCTAGCGGGAGAGTACAATGAGCAGTTCTTC. Translating it yields CASSLPLAGEYNEQFF.

The rearrangement links TRBV29-1 to TRBJ2-7; 10 bases map to TRBD2. The CDR3 length is 14 residues. The germline CDR1 and CDR2 sequences are SQVTM and ANQGSEA. V trimming: 4 bases; J trimming: 0 bases; junction bases outside the gene matches: 3. The DNA for the CDR3 is TGCAGCGTTGTACTAGCGGGGAGCTCCTACGAGCAGTACTTC. The encoded protein is CSVVLAGSSYEQYF.

Turning to this clonotype: One junction end does not reproduce the germline sequence, and a read error may be involved. The chain uses TRBV7-3 and TRBJ2-3, with 10 nucleotides matching TRBD2. CDR3 length: 15 residues. Germline V gene data show CDR1 as SGHTA and CDR2 as FQGTGA. DNA for the CDR3: TGTGCCAGCTCAGCGGGAGGGGACCCCACATATACGCAGTATTTT. This encodes CASSAGGDPTYTQYF.